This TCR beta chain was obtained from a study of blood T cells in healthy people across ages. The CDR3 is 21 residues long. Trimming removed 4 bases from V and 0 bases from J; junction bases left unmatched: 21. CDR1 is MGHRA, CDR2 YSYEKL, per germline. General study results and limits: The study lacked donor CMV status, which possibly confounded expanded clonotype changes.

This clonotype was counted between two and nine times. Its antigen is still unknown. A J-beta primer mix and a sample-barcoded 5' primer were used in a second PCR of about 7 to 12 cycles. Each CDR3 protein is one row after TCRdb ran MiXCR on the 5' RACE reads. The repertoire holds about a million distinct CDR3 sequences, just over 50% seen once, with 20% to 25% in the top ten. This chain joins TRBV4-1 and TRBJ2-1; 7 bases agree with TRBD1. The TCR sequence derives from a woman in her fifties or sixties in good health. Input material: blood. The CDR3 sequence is CASSPSETGYIEMSSYNEQFF. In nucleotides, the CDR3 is TGCGCCAGCAGCCCCTCAGAGACAGGGTATATCGAAATGAGCTCCTACAATGAGCAGTTCTTC.